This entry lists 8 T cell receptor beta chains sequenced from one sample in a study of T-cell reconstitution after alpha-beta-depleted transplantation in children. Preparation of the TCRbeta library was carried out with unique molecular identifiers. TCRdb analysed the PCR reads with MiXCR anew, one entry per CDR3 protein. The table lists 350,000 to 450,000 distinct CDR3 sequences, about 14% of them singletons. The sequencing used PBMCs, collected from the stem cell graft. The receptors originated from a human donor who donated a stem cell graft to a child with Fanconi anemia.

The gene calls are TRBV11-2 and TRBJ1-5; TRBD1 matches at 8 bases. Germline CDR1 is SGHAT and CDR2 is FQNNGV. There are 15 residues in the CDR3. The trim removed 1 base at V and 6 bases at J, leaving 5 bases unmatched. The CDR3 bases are TGTGCCAGCAGCTTAGTCTCAGGGGGCGGTCAGCCCCAGCATTTT. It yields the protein CASSLVSGGGQPQHF.

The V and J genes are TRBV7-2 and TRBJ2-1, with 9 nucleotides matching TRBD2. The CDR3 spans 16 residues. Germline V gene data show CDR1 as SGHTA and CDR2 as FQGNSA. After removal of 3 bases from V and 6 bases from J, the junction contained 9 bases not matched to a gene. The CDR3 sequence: CASSFWGGGATNEQFF. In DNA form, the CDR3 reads TGTGCCAGCAGCTTTTGGGGCGGGGGGGCCACCAATGAGCAGTTCTTC.

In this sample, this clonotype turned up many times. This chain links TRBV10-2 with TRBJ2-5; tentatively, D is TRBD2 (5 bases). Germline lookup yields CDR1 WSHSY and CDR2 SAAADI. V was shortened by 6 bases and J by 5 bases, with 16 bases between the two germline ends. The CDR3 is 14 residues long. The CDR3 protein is CASSLGLAGETQYF. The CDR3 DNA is TGCGCCAGCAGCCTTGGGCTAGCTGGGGAGACCCAGTACTTC.

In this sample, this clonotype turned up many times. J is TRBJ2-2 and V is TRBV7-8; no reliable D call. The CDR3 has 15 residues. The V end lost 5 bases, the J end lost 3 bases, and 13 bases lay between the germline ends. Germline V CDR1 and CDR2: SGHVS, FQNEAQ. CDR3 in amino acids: CASSANRPHTGELFF. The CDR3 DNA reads TGTGCCAGCAGCGCAAACCGGCCACACACCGGGGAGCTGTTTTTT.

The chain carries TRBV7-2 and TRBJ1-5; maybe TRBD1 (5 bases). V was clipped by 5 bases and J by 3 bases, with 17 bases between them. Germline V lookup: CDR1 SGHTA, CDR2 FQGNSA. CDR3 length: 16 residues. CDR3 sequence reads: CASSPRSGVNNQPQHF. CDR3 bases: TGTGCCAGCAGCCCCCGTTCGGGGGTGAACAATCAGCCCCAGCATTTT.

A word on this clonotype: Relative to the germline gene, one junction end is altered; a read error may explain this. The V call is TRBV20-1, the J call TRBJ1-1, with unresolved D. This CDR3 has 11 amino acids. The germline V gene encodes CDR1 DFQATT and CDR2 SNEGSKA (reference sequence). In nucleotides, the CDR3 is TGCAGTGCCAGTAGAGTATATGAGCGGCTCTTT. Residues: CSASRVYERLF.

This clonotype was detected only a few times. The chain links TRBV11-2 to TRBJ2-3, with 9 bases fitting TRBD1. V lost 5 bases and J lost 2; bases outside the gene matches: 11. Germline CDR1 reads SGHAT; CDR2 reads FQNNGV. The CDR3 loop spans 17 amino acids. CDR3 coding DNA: TGTGCCAGCAGCCTGACCGCGGGACAGGGAAACACAGATACGCAGTATTTT. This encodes CASSLTAGQGNTDTQYF.

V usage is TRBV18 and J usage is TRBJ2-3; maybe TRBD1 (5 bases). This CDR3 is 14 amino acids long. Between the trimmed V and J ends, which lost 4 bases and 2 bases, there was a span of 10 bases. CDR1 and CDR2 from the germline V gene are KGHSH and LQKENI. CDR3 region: CASSLDRITDTQYF. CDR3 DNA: TGTGCCAGCTCACTCGACAGAATCACAGATACGCAGTATTTT.